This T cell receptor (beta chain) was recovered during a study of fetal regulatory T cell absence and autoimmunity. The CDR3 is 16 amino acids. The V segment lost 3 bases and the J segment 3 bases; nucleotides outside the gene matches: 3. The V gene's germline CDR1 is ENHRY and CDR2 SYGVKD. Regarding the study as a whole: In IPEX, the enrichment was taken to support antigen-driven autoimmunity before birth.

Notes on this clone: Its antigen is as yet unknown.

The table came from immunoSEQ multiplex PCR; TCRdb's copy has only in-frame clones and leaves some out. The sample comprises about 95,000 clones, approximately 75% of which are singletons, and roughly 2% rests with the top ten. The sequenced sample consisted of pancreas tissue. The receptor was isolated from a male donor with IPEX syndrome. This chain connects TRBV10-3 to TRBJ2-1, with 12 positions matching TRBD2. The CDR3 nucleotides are TGTGCCATCAGTGAATCTAGCGGGAGGGTCTACAATGAGCAGTTCTTC. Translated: CAISESSGRVYNEQFF.